Presented here are 22 T cell receptor beta chains from one specimen sequenced in a study of patients and donors after allogeneic stem cell transplantation. TCRdb itself ran the RT-PCR reads through MiXCR, one entry per CDR3 protein. In the table there are approximately 170,000 distinct CDR3 sequences, over 25% of which are singletons. Sequenced input: blood, either unsorted or a sorted T cell fraction (not recorded which). All receptors derive from a human donor who was either an allogeneic HSCT recipient or a stem cell or donor lymphocyte infusion donor (not recorded which). It is not recorded whose cells these are; they may come from a transplant donor.

This clonotype was found a few times. The rearrangement uses TRBV20-1 and TRBJ2-7; 7 bases align to TRBD1. There are 17 residues in the CDR3. The germline gives CDR1 DFQATT, CDR2 SNEGSKA (reference sequence). The ends lost 0 bases at V and 5 bases at J; junction bases unmatched: 16. The DNA for the CDR3 is TGCAGTGCTAGAGATAGGAAGACAGGGTATAGGCTGCACGAGCAGTACTTC. Its translation is CSARDRKTGYRLHEQYF.

This clonotype was seen more than once but under ten times. The chain carries TRBV5-1 and TRBJ2-1; 7 bases fit TRBD2. Unmatched junction bases numbered 2, after V lost 1 base and J lost 7 bases. The germline V gene has CDR1 SGHRS and CDR2 YFSETQ. The CDR3 runs to 13 residues. CDR3 in DNA: TGCGCCAGCAGCTTGACTAGCGTAAATGAGCAGTTCTTC. Translation gives CASSLTSVNEQFF.

The chain couples TRBV20-1 to TRBJ2-2; 9 bases agree with TRBD2. Trimming took 5 bases from V and 4 from J; bases not matched to a gene: 2. There are 13 residues in the CDR3. CDR1 and CDR2 from the germline V gene are DFQATT and SNEGSKA (reference sequence). The CDR3 region has the DNA TGCAGTGCTGGCGGGAGGGGCACCGGGGAGCTGTTTTTT. This codes for CSAGGRGTGELFF.

The genes are TRBV9 and TRBJ2-2; 12 bases agree with TRBD2. Per the germline V gene, CDR1 is SGDLS and CDR2 is YYNGEE. The J segment lost 12 bases and the V segment lost 4 bases, leaving 13 bases of the junction unmatched. The CDR3 extends over 16 amino acids. CDR3 nucleotide sequence: TGTGCCAGCAGCTCCGGACTAGCGGGACTACGCGGTCAGCTGTTTTTT. Its translation is CASSSGLAGLRGQLFF.

This clonotype has only a few counts. The rearrangement joins TRBV18 to TRBJ1-2, with 7 bases fitting TRBD1. V shed 3 bases, J shed 3 bases, and the junction held 1 base outside the gene matches. This CDR3 is 13 amino acids long. Germline V gives CDR1 KGHSH, CDR2 LQKENI. The CDR3 reads CASSPGQDYGYTF. The DNA for the CDR3 is TGTGCCAGCTCACCCGGACAGGACTATGGCTACACCTTC.

This clonotype came up once. The chain couples TRBV5-1 to TRBJ1-2; TRBD1 aligns across 8 bases. CDR3 length: 12 amino acids. Germline loops: CDR1 SGHRS, CDR2 YFSETQ. J was trimmed by 8 bases and V by 3 bases; bases with no gene match: 3. Written as DNA, the CDR3 is TGCGCCAGCAGCTGGACAGGGCAAGGCTACACCTTC. Protein sequence: CASSWTGQGYTF.

This clonotype was detected a few times. The junction does not match germline at one end; this may be a read error. The chain is built from TRBV20-1 and TRBJ2-7; D may be TRBD1 (6 bases). Germline lookup yields CDR1 DFQATT and CDR2 SNEGSKA (reference sequence). CDR3 length: 16 residues. The CDR3 DNA reads TGCAGTGCCAGAGGGCAACTAAGTACAGGGCCCTACGAGCAGTACTTC. This gives the protein CSARGQLSTGPYEQYF.

On this clonotype: Since the CDR3 does not end with the conserved phenylalanine or tryptophan, this likely comes from a read error. The chain joins TRBV6-1 to TRBJ2-1; TRBD1 agrees at 11 bases. This CDR3 spans 15 amino acids. Germline V gene lookup returns CDR1 MNHNS and CDR2 SASEGT. Germline trimming cut 3 bases from V and 2 bases from J; bases unmatched to any gene: 0. CDR3 DNA: TGTGCCAGCAGTGAGGGACAGGGGGCCTACAATGAGCAGTTCTTG. Translation: CASSEGQGAYNEQFL.

This clonotype was counted ten times or more. This chain joins TRBV6-6 and TRBJ1-5; D uncertain. The CDR3 length is 14 residues. Trimming removed 0 bases at V and 3 bases at J, with 6 bases between. The germline V gene has CDR1 MNHNY and CDR2 SVGAGI (reference sequence). The CDR3: CASSYSQANQPQHF. CDR3 sequence (DNA): TGTGCCAGCAGTTACTCGCAGGCCAATCAGCCCCAGCATTTT.

The chain uses TRBV29-1 and TRBJ2-1; the match to TRBD2 covers 13 bases. From germline, CDR1 is SQVTM and CDR2 ANQGSEA. The CDR3 has 14 amino acids. V shed 6 bases, J shed 7 bases, and the junction held 6 bases outside the gene matches. The CDR3 DNA is TGCAGCGTGAGGACTAGCGGGGGCAATAATGAGCAGTTCTTC. Its translation is CSVRTSGGNNEQFF.

This clonotype was observed a handful of times. The genes are TRBV4-1 and TRBJ2-1; the D is unclear. The V and J ends lost 5 bases and 0 bases respectively, with 14 bases between them. Germline loops: CDR1 MGHRA, CDR2 YSYEKL. The CDR3 length is 16 residues. The CDR3, as DNA: TGCGCCAGCAGCGGGTCTACGCGGAGCTCCTACAATGAGCAGTTCTTC. It translates to CASSGSTRSSYNEQFF.

This clonotype was seen a few times. V and J are TRBV6-1 and TRBJ2-1; TRBD2 might be the D (5 bases). The CDR3 totals 14 residues. CDR1 and CDR2 from the germline V gene are MNHNS and SASEGT. Trimming removed 4 bases at V and 2 bases at J, with 9 bases between. The DNA of the CDR3 is TGTGCCAGCAGTGGGCTAGCCACCTACAATGAGCAGTTCTTC. Translated, it gives CASSGLATYNEQFF.

J is TRBJ2-1 and V is TRBV20-1; TRBD1 agrees at 9 bases. The CDR3 is 14 residues long. The germline gives CDR1 DFQATT, CDR2 SNEGSKA (reference sequence). The V gene end was trimmed by 8 bases and the J gene end by 7 bases; junction bases not matched to a gene: 12. CDR3 nucleotides: TGCAGTTTCCCTCCCGGGACAGGGTGGAATGAGCAGTTCTTC. This translates into CSFPPGTGWNEQFF.

This clonotype was picked up one time. The chain links TRBV29-1 to TRBJ2-7; D gene uncertain. Germline CDR1 reads SQVTM; CDR2 reads ANQGSEA. This CDR3 contains 13 residues. Trimming removed 2 bases at V and 7 bases at J, with 15 bases between. The DNA for the CDR3 is TGCAGCGTTGAAACTGTACAAGCTGGGGAGCAGTACTTC. This encodes CSVETVQAGEQYF.

A single count supports this clonotype. V usage is TRBV28 and J usage is TRBJ1-5; D ambiguous. The germline CDR1 and CDR2 sequences are MDHEN and SYDVKM. This CDR3 contains 15 residues. V was cut by 4 bases and J by 0 bases, with 10 bases left in between. The CDR3 here is CASSSDKLSNQPQHF. In DNA, the CDR3 is TGTGCCAGCAGTTCTGACAAACTTAGCAATCAGCCCCAGCATTTT.

This clonotype turned up a few times. This chain connects TRBV5-6 to TRBJ1-4, with D unresolved. V lost 0 bases and J 0 bases, leaving 12 bases between the germline ends. This CDR3 is 17 amino acids long. Germline assignment: CDR1 SGHDT and CDR2 YYEEEE. The CDR3 bases are TGTGCCAGCAGCTTGGGGTCAGAGGGCGCAACTAATGAAAAACTGTTTTTT. Its protein product is CASSLGSEGATNEKLFF.

This clonotype was seen only a few times. The chain is built from TRBV29-1 and TRBJ2-7, with 8 bases that match TRBD1. The CDR3 is made up of 13 amino acids. Germline V lookup: CDR1 SQVTM, CDR2 ANQGSEA. The V segment lost 7 bases and the J segment 2 bases; nucleotides outside the gene matches: 7. CDR3 sequence reads: CSGRTGTTYEQYF. Written as DNA, the CDR3 is TGCAGCGGCCGGACAGGGACAACCTACGAGCAGTACTTC.

This clonotype was observed a few times. This chain joins TRBV7-9 and TRBJ1-2, with a weak D call TRBD1 (5 bases). Between the trimmed V and J ends, which lost 1 base and 2 bases, there was a span of 11 bases. The CDR3 has 15 amino acids. The germline CDR1 and CDR2 sequences are SEHNR and FQNEAQ (reference sequence). The CDR3 is CASSLEGFLNYGYTF. In DNA, the CDR3 is TGTGCCAGCAGCTTAGAGGGGTTTTTGAACTATGGCTACACCTTC.

This clonotype was observed a few times. The chain combines TRBV7-9 with TRBJ1-1; the D is unclear. From germline, CDR1 is SEHNR and CDR2 FQNEAQ (reference sequence). The CDR3 totals 15 residues. V lost 3 bases and J 1 base, leaving 12 bases between the germline ends. The CDR3 DNA is TGTGCCAGCAGCTTCCCCGCCAGTTCGAACACTGAAGCTTTCTTT. This encodes CASSFPASSNTEAFF.

The V gene is TRBV4-3, the J gene TRBJ2-1, with TRBD2 matching 10 bases. V shed 1 base, J shed 7 bases, and the junction held 10 bases outside the gene matches. This CDR3 comprises 17 residues. The germline V gene encodes CDR1 LGHNA and CDR2 YSLEER. CDR3 nucleotides: TGCGCCAGCAGCCAAGGACCCTTTAGCGGGAGGAGGAATGAGCAGTTCTTC. It is translated as CASSQGPFSGRRNEQFF.

CDR3 sequence: CASSYSLSTDTQYF. Here the CDR3 DNA reads TGTGCCAGCAGTTACTCTCTATCCACAGATACGCAGTATTTT. The chain employs TRBV6-5 and TRBJ2-3; D not certain. V dropped 0 bases and J dropped 2 bases, with 6 bases sitting between them. Germline V gene sequence: CDR1 MNHEY, CDR2 SVGAGI. This CDR3 comprises 14 residues.

The V gene is TRBV6-6, the J gene TRBJ1-5; maybe TRBD1 (6 bases). V gave up 6 bases and J gave up 0 bases, with 12 bases separating them. Germline assignment: CDR1 MNHNY and CDR2 SVGAGI (reference sequence). This CDR3 comprises 15 residues. CDR3 loop: CASRTTGGSNQPQHF. CDR3 DNA: TGTGCCAGCAGAACGACAGGCGGTAGCAATCAGCCCCAGCATTTT.